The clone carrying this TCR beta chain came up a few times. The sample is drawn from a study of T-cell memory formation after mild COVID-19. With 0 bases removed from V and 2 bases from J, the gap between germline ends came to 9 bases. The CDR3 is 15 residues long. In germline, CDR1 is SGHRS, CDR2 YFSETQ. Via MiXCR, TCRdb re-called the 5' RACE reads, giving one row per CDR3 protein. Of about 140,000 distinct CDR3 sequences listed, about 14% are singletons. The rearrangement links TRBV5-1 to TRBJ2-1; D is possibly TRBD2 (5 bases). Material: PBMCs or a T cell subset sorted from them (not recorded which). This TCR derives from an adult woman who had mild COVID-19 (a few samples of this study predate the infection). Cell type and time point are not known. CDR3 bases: TGCGCCAGCAGCTTGGATGACTACCCCTACAATGAGCAGTTCTTC. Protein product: CASSLDDYPYNEQFF.